This T cell receptor beta chain was observed in a study of T cell responses to AZD1222 COVID-19 vaccine. Turning to this clone: The target antigen is unknown.

V lost 4 bases and J 1 base, leaving 11 bases between the germline ends. CDR1 is GTSNPN and CDR2 is SVGIG in the germline V gene (reference sequence). The CDR3 has 14 residues. Measured with immunoSEQ multiplex PCR; TCRdb has only the in-frame clones, and not every one. The data hold 180,000 or so clones, with about 93% observed a single time. Study-wide findings and caveats: Baseline seropositives among AZD1222 recipients totaled only 6 or 7. Clonal diversity may have been underestimated, and the donors were mostly white British, with more females than males.

The TCR was taken from an adult in good health. The starting material was peripheral blood, obtained on day 0 of AZD1222 vaccination. This rearrangement joins TRBV30 to TRBJ1-5; D ambiguous. CDR3 DNA: TGTGCCTGGAAGGCGAGGTACAGCAATCAGCCCCAGCATTTT. Translating it yields CAWKARYSNQPQHF.